This TCR beta chain was sequenced in a study of patients and donors after allogeneic stem cell transplantation (TCRdb year 2020). This clonotype was recorded a few times. The target of this receptor is not known. Nothing much larger sits one base from this clone, and base qualities are not available. Relative to germline, V is 1 base shorter and J is 8 bases shorter, with 12 bases between their ends. Taken from the germline V gene, the CDR1 and CDR2 loops are LGHNA and YSLEER. The CDR3 covers 15 residues, taking in both the cysteine and the phenylalanine. The DNA shown is the 45-base CDR3, in frame from base 1. Library preparation was by RT-PCR. Sequenced using a NextSeq 550. TCRdb took the public reads, trimmed them with fastp at Q25, ran MiXCR for clone calling and kept in-frame beta chains. Under each unique CDR3 protein, matching rows form one entry showing the most common genes and DNA. For this sample the table gives roughly 190,000 distinct CDR3 sequences, of which 41% were detected only once. Approximately 32% of the sample is in the top ten clones.

What was sequenced was blood, either unsorted or a sorted T cell fraction (not recorded which). This clonotype was obtained from a human donor who was either an allogeneic HSCT recipient or a stem cell or donor lymphocyte infusion donor (not recorded which). It is not recorded whose cells these are; they may come from a transplant donor. The V gene is TRBV4-3 and the J gene is TRBJ1-6, with the identity of the D gene unclear. Read as DNA, the sequence is TGCGCCAGCAGCCAAGTCACCCTAGCGGATTCACCCCTCCACTTT. This yields the protein CASSQVTLADSPLHF.